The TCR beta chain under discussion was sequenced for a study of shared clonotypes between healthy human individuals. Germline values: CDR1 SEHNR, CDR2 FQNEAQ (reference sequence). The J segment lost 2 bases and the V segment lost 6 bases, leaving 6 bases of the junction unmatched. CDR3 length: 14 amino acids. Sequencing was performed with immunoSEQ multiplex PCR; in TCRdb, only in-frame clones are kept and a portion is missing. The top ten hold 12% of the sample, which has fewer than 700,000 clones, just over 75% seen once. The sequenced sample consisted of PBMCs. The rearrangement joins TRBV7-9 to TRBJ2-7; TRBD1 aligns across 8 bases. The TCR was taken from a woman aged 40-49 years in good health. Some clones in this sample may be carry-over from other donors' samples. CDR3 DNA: TGTGCCAGCAGAGTAGACAGGGGAGCCTACGAGCAGTACTTC. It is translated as CASRVDRGAYEQYF.